The sequence of this T cell receptor beta chain was determined in a study of T cells after yellow fever vaccination. Looking at the study overall: It was SMART-Seq v4 Ultra Low Input that prepared the fractions with low cell numbers. Study-level results: After the booster, 96% of CD4 and more than 85% of CD8 primary-response clones were re-detected. From the bulk population, abundant clonotypes could contaminate and appear within FACS-sorted repertoires.

As concerns this clonotype: Its matching antigen is unknown.

CDR3 length equals 14 residues. Germline loops: CDR1 MGHRA, CDR2 YSYEKL. V was trimmed by 1 base and J by 10 bases, leaving 11 bases between them. TCRdb passed the 5' RACE reads through MiXCR, listing each CDR3 protein once. The table lists 450,000 to 600,000 distinct CDR3 sequences, roughly a sixth of them singletons. This receptor was identified in a man aged 18 to 30 who received the YFV17D yellow fever vaccine. The source material was PBMCs, sampled 5 days after the first yellow fever vaccination. The chain is built from TRBV4-1 and TRBJ1-6; D gene uncertain. The chain's CDR3 is CASSQVGVGSPLHF. The DNA of the CDR3 is TGCGCCAGCAGCCAAGTAGGCGTGGGATCACCCCTCCACTTT.